A single sample gave rise to the 24 T cell receptor beta chains below, sequenced in a study of T cell responses to AZD1222 COVID-19 vaccine. Libraries were prepared by immunoSEQ multiplex PCR; TCRdb keeps only in-frame clonotypes and omits some of them. Of around 150,000 clones detected, roughly 88% appear once; the ten largest clones hold about 3.4%. The sequenced sample was peripheral blood, obtained on day 0 of MenACWY control vaccination. The receptors derive from an adult in good health.

This sequence joins TRBV18 and TRBJ2-3; the match to TRBD1 covers 12 bases. The CDR3 is 15 residues long. Trimming removed 3 bases from V and 8 bases from J; junction bases left unmatched: 6. In germline, CDR1 is KGHSH, CDR2 LQKENI. The CDR3 DNA reads TGTGCCAGCTCACCCGGGACAGGGGGCCTAAGTACGCAGTATTTT. Encoded protein: CASSPGTGGLSTQYF.

The V and J genes are TRBV5-5 and TRBJ1-5, with D tentatively TRBD1 (5 bases). Per germline, CDR1 SGHKS and CDR2 YYEKEE (reference sequence). V was pared by 0 bases and J by 1 base, with 14 bases between. The length of the CDR3 is 17 residues. CDR3 in amino acids: CASSLGRAGRSNQPQHF. CDR3 coding DNA: TGTGCCAGCAGCTTGGGTCGGGCAGGGCGCAGCAATCAGCCCCAGCATTTT.

This chain uses TRBV28 with TRBJ2-5; 11 positions match TRBD2. V trimming: 5 bases; J trimming: 2 bases; junction bases outside the gene matches: 7. The CDR3 sequence is 16 residues long. Germline V gives CDR1 MDHEN, CDR2 SYDVKM. The CDR3 here is CASSPLAGGNQETQYF. Here the CDR3 DNA reads TGTGCCAGCAGTCCCCTAGCGGGAGGAAATCAAGAGACCCAGTACTTC.

The V call is TRBV6-6, the J call TRBJ2-5, with D perhaps matching TRBD1 (5 bases). Trimming stripped 6 bases from V and 5 bases from J, with 22 bases between. This CDR3 has 16 residues. Germline lookup yields CDR1 MNHNY and CDR2 SVGAGI (reference sequence). CDR3 nucleotides: TGTGCCAGCAGCTTGCTTGGGGCAAGGGTAGGGGAGACCCAGTACTTC. Encoded protein: CASSLLGARVGETQYF.

The chain joins TRBV18 to TRBJ1-4; D not resolved. Per the germline V gene, CDR1 is KGHSH and CDR2 is LQKENI. The CDR3 contains 12 residues. Trimming left V 3 bases short and J 5 bases short, with 4 bases between. CDR3 nucleotide sequence: TGTGCCAGCTCACCCAGCAATGAAAAACTGTTTTTT. Amino acid sequence: CASSPSNEKLFF.

The sample holds many counts of this clone. J is TRBJ2-2 and V is TRBV6-1; tentatively, D is TRBD2 (5 bases). This CDR3 region has 14 residues. The germline CDR1 and CDR2 sequences are MNHNS and SASEGT. Trimming took off 3 bases at V and 7 bases at J, with 12 bases between the two ends. For the CDR3, the DNA is TGTGCCAGCAGTGACCCCCCGGGATACGGGGAGCTGTTTTTT. Translation: CASSDPPGYGELFF.

The rearrangement joins TRBV9 to TRBJ2-7; a weak D match, TRBD2 (6 bases). Germline CDR1 and CDR2: SGDLS and YYNGEE. With 4 bases removed from V and 2 bases from J, the gap between germline ends came to 13 bases. CDR3 length: 14 amino acids. CDR3 nucleotides: TGTGCCAGCAGCCCCGACGGACTACCCTACGAGCAGTACTTC. It yields the protein CASSPDGLPYEQYF.

This rearrangement joins TRBV7-2 to TRBJ1-2; D is uncertain. There are 12 residues in the CDR3. Germline V CDR1 and CDR2: SGHTA, FQGNSA. Trimming pared 5 bases from V and 4 bases from J, leaving 8 bases between. The CDR3 sequence: CASSTTAYGYTF. The CDR3, as DNA: TGTGCCAGCAGCACAACAGCCTATGGCTACACCTTC.

The chain links TRBV2 to TRBJ1-2, with TRBD1 matching over 8 bases. Germline CDR1 reads SNHLY; CDR2 reads FYNNEI. Unmatched junction bases numbered 11, after V lost 7 bases and J lost 4 bases. CDR3 length equals 15 residues. The DNA of the CDR3 is TGTGCCAGCACCAGTGGGGGTGACAGGGGCTATGGCTACACCTTC. Translating it yields CASTSGGDRGYGYTF.

CDR3 DNA sequence: TGTGCCACCAGTGTGGAAGGGGATCAGCCCCAGCATTTT. Translation gives CATSVEGDQPQHF. The rearrangement links TRBV24-1 to TRBJ1-5, with D possibly matching TRBD1 (5 bases). CDR1 and CDR2 (germline): KGHDR, SFDVKD. Deletions cut 5 bases from V and 5 bases from J, with 9 bases between. CDR3 length: 13 amino acids.

The V call is TRBV12-5, the J call TRBJ1-1, with D possibly TRBD1 on 5 matching bases. Trimming took off 5 bases at V and 0 bases at J, with 13 bases between the two ends. The length of the CDR3 is 15 residues. Germline loops: CDR1 LGHNT, CDR2 FRNRAP. The CDR3 DNA follows: TGTGCTAGTGGTCCCCCGCGGGGCTTGAACACTGAAGCTTTCTTT. It yields the protein CASGPPRGLNTEAFF. Complete variable domain (other parts from reference TRBV12-5 and TRBJ1-1): DARVTQTPRHKVTEMGQEVTMRCQPILGHNTVFWYRQTMMQGLELLAYFRNRAPLDDSGMPKDRFSAEMPDATLATLKIQPSEPRDSAVYFCASGPPRGLNTEAFFGQGTRLTVV.

This chain uses TRBV9 with TRBJ2-7; D possibly uses TRBD1 or TRBD2 (5 bases each). The germline CDR1 and CDR2 sequences are SGDLS and YYNGEE. With 4 bases removed from V and 5 bases from J, the gap between germline ends came to 22 bases. The CDR3 runs 16 residues. The CDR3 sequence: CASSPRSSWGFNEQYF. The DNA of the CDR3 is TGTGCCAGCAGCCCTCGATCTTCTTGGGGGTTTAACGAGCAGTACTTC. The full variable domain, its missing parts supplied by reference TRBV9 and TRBJ2-7, is DSGVTQTPKHLITATGQRVTLRCSPRSGDLSVYWYQQSLDQGLQFLIQYYNGEERAKGNILERFSAQQFPDLHSELNLSSLELGDSALYFCASSPRSSWGFNEQYFGPGTRLTVT.

The rearrangement links TRBV28 to TRBJ1-5; D might be TRBD1 (6 bases). The CDR3 runs 16 residues. CDR1 is MDHEN and CDR2 is SYDVKM in the germline V gene. With 6 bases removed from V and 7 bases from J, the gap between germline ends came to 22 bases. The CDR3: CASSAHEGGKHQPQHF. DNA of the CDR3: TGTGCCAGCAGCGCCCACGAAGGGGGTAAACACCAGCCCCAGCATTTT.

This clone occurred once. This chain's CDR3 is CAWSIQGAGYGYTF. CDR3 bases: TGTGCCTGGAGTATTCAGGGGGCCGGCTATGGCTACACCTTC. The chain joins TRBV30 to TRBJ1-2; 8 nucleotides agree with TRBD1. There are 14 residues in the CDR3. The V gene's germline CDR1 is GTSNPN and CDR2 SVGIG (reference sequence). J was trimmed by 4 bases and V by 2 bases; bases with no gene match: 6.

The chain employs TRBV19 and TRBJ2-2, with 7 bases identical to TRBD1. In germline, CDR1 is LNHDA, CDR2 SQIVND (reference sequence). The junction had 10 bases not matched to a gene; V was cut back by 6 bases and J by 6 bases. This CDR3 has 15 residues. The CDR3 nucleotides are TGTGCCAGTAGAGATTTTCAGGGGGTCCCCGGGGAGCTGTTTTTT. Translation gives CASRDFQGVPGELFF.

This chain connects TRBV11-2 to TRBJ1-2, with D perhaps matching TRBD1 (5 bases). Per the germline V gene, CDR1 is SGHAT and CDR2 is FQNNGV. This CDR3 is built from 14 residues. V lost 0 bases to trimming and J lost 6 bases, with 11 bases between them. This CDR3 reads CASSLDSGDHGYTF. CDR3 DNA: TGTGCCAGCAGCTTAGACTCGGGGGACCATGGCTACACCTTC.

The chain carries TRBV19 and TRBJ2-5, with 7 bases identical to TRBD2. V was clipped by 5 bases and J by 3 bases; unmatched bases: 3. Germline V gives CDR1 LNHDA, CDR2 SQIVND (reference sequence). The CDR3 sequence is 13 residues long. The chain's CDR3 is CASSYGGEETQYF. DNA of the CDR3: TGTGCCAGTAGTTATGGGGGGGAAGAGACCCAGTACTTC.

The chain carries TRBV2 and TRBJ2-3, with D possibly matching TRBD2 (5 bases). Trimming took off 3 bases at V and 1 base at J, with 11 bases between the two ends. Germline V gene sequence: CDR1 SNHLY, CDR2 FYNNEI. This CDR3 is built from 15 residues. The CDR3 is CASSDEGWGTDTQYF. The CDR3 nucleotides read TGTGCCAGCAGTGACGAGGGATGGGGCACAGATACGCAGTATTTT.

This clone was recorded a few times. The chain combines TRBV6-2 or TRBV6-3 with TRBJ1-1; D is undetermined. The germline CDR1 and CDR2 sequences are MNHEY and SVGEGT. CDR3 length equals 14 residues. V dropped 0 bases and J dropped 6 bases, with 11 bases sitting between them. The chain's CDR3 is CASSYSSMGAEAFF. The CDR3 DNA reads as TGTGCCAGCAGTTACTCGAGTATGGGAGCTGAAGCTTTCTTT.

The chain combines TRBV7-9 with TRBJ1-4; weak D call: TRBD1 (5 bases). The germline V gene encodes CDR1 SEHNR and CDR2 FQNEAQ (reference sequence). The CDR3 totals 14 residues. V was pared by 3 bases and J by 8 bases, with 13 bases between. The chain's CDR3 is CASSFGDRGEKLFF. The CDR3 DNA is TGTGCCAGCAGCTTCGGGGACCGAGGGGAAAAACTGTTTTTT.

The genes are TRBV19 and TRBJ1-5; no reliable D call. The germline CDR1 and CDR2 sequences are LNHDA and SQIVND (reference sequence). CDR3 length: 15 amino acids. Trimming took 5 bases from V and 1 from J, leaving 12 bases between them. For the CDR3, the DNA is TGTGCCAGTAGTGGTCAATGGGCGAGCAATCAGCCCCAGCATTTT. Translation: CASSGQWASNQPQHF.

This clone was recorded only once. The genes are TRBV3-1 (or the pseudogene TRBV3-2) and TRBJ2-1, with TRBD2 matching over 9 bases. This CDR3 contains 15 residues. Germline values: CDR1 LGHDT, CDR2 YNNKEL (reference sequence). The V gene end was trimmed by 4 bases and the J gene end by 9 bases; junction bases not matched to a gene: 10. The CDR3 region has the DNA TGTGCCAGCAGCCGAAGACTAGCGGAGGGAGGTGAGCAGTTCTTC. As protein: CASSRRLAEGGEQFF.

The chain uses TRBV29-1 and TRBJ1-2; the match to TRBD1 covers 7 bases. Germline V gene data show CDR1 as SQVTM and CDR2 as ANQGSEA. The CDR3 has 13 amino acids. J lost 6 bases, V lost 6 bases, and 10 bases had no gene match. CDR3 nucleotide sequence: TGCAGCGTGGAGGGACAGTTTGGTCATGGCTACACCTTC. Protein sequence: CSVEGQFGHGYTF.

The V call is TRBV6-4, the J call TRBJ2-2; D unresolved. Trimming took 0 bases from V and 3 from J, leaving 2 bases between them. CDR3 size: 13 residues. In germline, CDR1 is MRHNA, CDR2 SNTAGT. DNA of the CDR3: TGTGCCAGCAGTGACTCTTACACCGGGGAGCTGTTTTTT. As protein: CASSDSYTGELFF.